A selection of T cell receptor beta chains follows, all from one sample in a study. MiXCR was run by TCRdb on the RT-PCR reads, yielding one entry per CDR3 protein. This table has 650,000 to 800,000 distinct CDR3 sequences, approximately 14% appearing once. The specimen was memory CD4+ T cells from blood. The origin of the receptors is a female donor in good health, serving as a healthy control. CDR3s include the opening cysteine and the closing phenylalanine or tryptophan. Fields, in order: J gene, clone size, D gene, V gene, CDR3 DNA, CDR3 protein. D genes are given only for firm matches. Expanded clones get a size class; other rows say once, few or many, or leave the size out.

TRBJ2-2	.	.	TRBV19	TGTGCCAGTAGTACCCAGTTCACCGGGGAGCTGTTTTTT	CASSTQFTGELFF
TRBJ2-3	few	.	TRBV24-1	TGTGCCACCAGTGATCCAAGGCGTAGCACAGATACGCAGTATTTT	CATSDPRRSTDTQYF
TRBJ2-1	.	.	TRBV4-1	TGCGCCAGCAGCCATCGGCGGGAAGTCTACAATGAGCAGTTCTTC	CASSHRREVYNEQFF
TRBJ1-2	few	.	TRBV20-1	TGCAGTGCTAGTCGAGTTTTGGACTGGCAGTCTAACTATGGCTACACCTTC	CSASRVLDWQSNYGYTF
TRBJ2-7	many	.	TRBV4-2	TGTGCCAGCAGCCAAGACTCGCGGGACTCCTACGAGCAGTACTTC	CASSQDSRDSYEQYF
TRBJ1-3	.	TRBD1	TRBV20-1	TGCAGTGGGCAAGGACAGGCCAACTCTGGAAACACCATATATTTT	CSGQGQANSGNTIYF
TRBJ2-3	few	.	TRBV15	TGTGCCACCAGCAGAGATGAGTGGTCCGGGCAGGCGACCCCAGATACGCAGTATTTT	CATSRDEWSGQATPDTQYF
TRBJ1-2	.	.	TRBV7-2	TGTGCCAGCAGCTCCCCGACAGCCATCCATGGCTACACCTTC	CASSSPTAIHGYTF
TRBJ2-1	.	.	TRBV3-1	TGTGCCAGCAGCCAAGCGGTGGGTCCCTACAATGAGCAGTTCTTC	CASSQAVGPYNEQFF
TRBJ1-3	few	.	TRBV3-1	TGTGCCAGCAGCCGCCTAGCGGGGCGCTTTGGAAACACCATATATTTT	CASSRLAGRFGNTIYF
TRBJ1-4	.	.	TRBV6-2/TRBV6-3	TGTGCCAGCCGGGATCCTTCGGGGGATGAAAAACTGTTTTTT	CASRDPSGDEKLFF
TRBJ2-1	few	.	TRBV5-4	TGTGCCAGCAGCTTGGAGGGGGGCGATGAGCAGTTCTTC	CASSLEGGDEQFF
TRBJ1-2	.	TRBD1	TRBV13	TGTGCCAGCAGCTTTTCCCCGGGACAGGGAACCTATGGCTACACCTTC	CASSFSPGQGTYGYTF
TRBJ1-2	few	TRBD1	TRBV24-1	TGTGCCACCAGTGGGCTCGGGGACAGGCCCGGCTACACCTTC	CATSGLGDRPGYTF
TRBJ2-1	many	TRBD2	TRBV20-1	TGCAGTGCCACCGGGGCGGGAGCCTACTCGGATGAGCAGTTCTTC	CSATGAGAYSDEQFF
TRBJ2-5	many	.	TRBV24-1	TGTGCCACCAGTGATACCGGGATTGAGACCCAGTACTTC	CATSDTGIETQYF
TRBJ2-2	few	TRBD2	TRBV20-1	TGCAGTGCTAGAAAGCGGGAGGGCCCTGCGGGCACCGGGGAGCTGTTTTTT	CSARKREGPAGTGELFF
TRBJ2-2	few	TRBD2	TRBV7-3	TGTGCCAGCAGTTCCCCACCGGGACTAGGCAGCGGGGAGCTGTTTTTT	CASSSPPGLGSGELFF
TRBJ2-2	few	TRBD2	TRBV27	TGTGCCAGCAGATTAGCGGGGGGGAACACCGGGGAGCTGTTTTTT	CASRLAGGNTGELFF
TRBJ2-5	.	TRBD2	TRBV7-2	TGTGCCAGCAGCACCTTCGGGGGGTCAGAGACCCAGTACTTC	CASSTFGGSETQYF
TRBJ2-1	.	TRBD2	TRBV27	TGTGCCAGCAGGACTCGTGGACTAGGATACAATGAGCAGTTCTTC	CASRTRGLGYNEQFF
TRBJ2-5	few	.	TRBV27	TGTGCCAGCAGTTTATCGGGGTGGGAGGAGACCCAGTACTTC	CASSLSGWEETQYF
TRBJ2-5	.	.	TRBV10-3	TGTGCCATCAGTGTGGGGGGAAATATTCAAGAGACCCAGTACTTC	CAISVGGNIQETQYF
TRBJ1-1	.	.	TRBV14	TGTGCCAGCAGCCAAGAAAGGCGGCGAGAGAGAGCTTTCTTT	CASSQERRRERAFF
TRBJ1-5	few	TRBD1	TRBV20-1	TGCAGTGCTAACAGGGGCGGGGGAAGCAATCAGCCCCAGCATTTT	CSANRGGGSNQPQHF
TRBJ2-5	few	.	TRBV19	TGTGCCAGTAGTATTGGTCAAGAGACCCAGTACTTC	CASSIGQETQYF
TRBJ2-5	few	TRBD1	TRBV5-1	TGCGCCAGCAGCCCGGGGCAGGGGGCGGCGGAGACCCAGTACTTC	CASSPGQGAAETQYF
TRBJ2-7	.	.	TRBV20-1	TGCAGTGCCCCGGCTTTAGGGGACGAGCAGTACTTC	CSAPALGDEQYF
TRBJ1-6	.	TRBD1	TRBV12-3/TRBV12-4	TGTGCCAGCAGCCCTACAGGGGAGTATTCACCCCTCCACTTT	CASSPTGEYSPLHF
TRBJ2-3	.	.	TRBV20-1	TGCAGTGCTTATGTAGCGGAACTTAGCACAGATACGCAGTATTTT	CSAYVAELSTDTQYF
TRBJ2-1	many	.	TRBV9	TGTGCCAGCAGCGTAGGTGTGGACTTCGATGAGCAGTTCTTC	CASSVGVDFDEQFF
TRBJ2-3	many	TRBD2	TRBV20-1	TGCAGTGCTCACACTAGCGGGAGAGTGGCAGATACGCAGTATTTT	CSAHTSGRVADTQYF
TRBJ2-1	.	.	TRBV7-7	TGTGCCAGCAGCCGCGAGCCGGGTCAGGACAATGAGCAGTTCTTC	CASSREPGQDNEQFF
TRBJ2-1	.	.	TRBV12-5	TGTGCTAGTGGTTTGGTACGAAGTTCAGCGGTGGACTCCTACAATGAGCAGTTCTTC	CASGLVRSSAVDSYNEQFF
TRBJ2-5	many	.	TRBV29-1	TGCAGCGCCAAACCGGGAGAGACCCAGTACTTC	CSAKPGETQYF
TRBJ2-3	.	TRBD2	TRBV20-1	TGCAGTGCTAGGCCCCAACTAGCGGGAGTCGCAGATACGCAGTATTTT	CSARPQLAGVADTQYF
TRBJ2-1	many	TRBD2	TRBV7-2	TGTGCCAGCAGCTCTTCGGGACTAGCGGGCGTTTACAATGAGCAGTTCTTC	CASSSSGLAGVYNEQFF
TRBJ1-6	.	.	TRBV5-1	TGCGCCAGTCAGGGTTCCGGATCACCCCTCCACTTT	CASQGSGSPLHF
TRBJ1-2	few	.	TRBV3-1	TGTGCCAGCAGCCAAGATAAGACAAACTATGGCTACACCTTC	CASSQDKTNYGYTF
TRBJ1-5	.	.	TRBV24-1	TGTGCCACCAGGACCACAGGGTCGGGGCCCCAGCATTTT	CATRTTGSGPQHF
TRBJ2-5	.	.	TRBV5-1	TGCGCCAGCAGCTTGGGACAGCAGGGAGAGACCCAGTACTTC	CASSLGQQGETQYF